Below, 10 T cell receptor beta chains from the same sample are listed, as sequenced in a study of cytomegalovirus exposure and HLA in healthy donors. Researchers ran the PCR with 60 Vbeta and 13 Jbeta primers. The data were produced by immunoSEQ multiplex PCR, yet TCRdb's version contains in-frame clones alone and is incomplete. The repertoire holds 110,000 or so clones, with 65% to 85% as singletons. The sequenced sample was PBMCs. The receptors here all came from a woman in her 30s in good health and CMV-seropositive.

This clone was seen only a few times. The chain employs TRBV7-9 and TRBJ2-1, with D unresolved. V dropped 6 bases and J dropped 2 bases, with 20 bases sitting between them. The CDR3 consists of 17 residues. Germline V gene sequence: CDR1 SEHNR, CDR2 FQNEAQ (reference sequence). CDR3 DNA sequence: TGTGCCAGCAGTCCCCAGGCAGCCGCTGGGCCCTACAATGAGCAGTTCTTC. It is translated as CASSPQAAAGPYNEQFF.

The chain couples TRBV7-9 to TRBJ2-3; tentative D call: TRBD2 (7 bases). Trimming shortened V by 4 bases and J by 0 bases, and 20 bases separated the two germline ends. The germline gives CDR1 SEHNR, CDR2 FQNEAQ (reference sequence). The CDR3 length is 18 residues. This CDR3 reads CASSSVVGGPSSTDTQYF. CDR3 sequence (DNA): TGTGCCAGCAGCTCAGTGGTGGGGGGGCCGTCTAGCACAGATACGCAGTATTTT.

This clone was found a few times. J is TRBJ2-1 and V is TRBV30, with 12 bases aligning to TRBD2. The V gene end was trimmed by 6 bases and the J gene end by 7 bases; junction bases not matched to a gene: 10. CDR3 length equals 15 residues. Germline V lookup: CDR1 GTSNPN, CDR2 SVGIG (reference sequence). The CDR3 region has the DNA TGTGCCTGTCACGTCTCCGGGACTAGCGGGAATGAGCAGTTCTTC. Protein: CACHVSGTSGNEQFF.

The chain uses TRBV18 and TRBJ1-6; D might be TRBD1 (6 bases). CDR3 size: 18 residues. V lost 2 bases and J lost 0, with 14 bases in between. Germline CDR1 is KGHSH and CDR2 is LQKENI. The CDR3 bases are TGTGCCAGCTCACCATCGGCCCAGGGGAGCTCCTATAATTCACCCCTCCACTTT. This translates into CASSPSAQGSSYNSPLHF.

This sequence joins TRBV5-1 and TRBJ2-3, with 7 bases aligning to TRBD1. Trimming took 4 bases from V and 0 from J; bases not matched to a gene: 5. The CDR3 is 15 residues long. Per germline, CDR1 SGHRS and CDR2 YFSETQ. This CDR3 reads CASSIDRVSTDTQYF. For the CDR3, the DNA is TGCGCCAGCAGCATAGACAGGGTGAGCACAGATACGCAGTATTTT.

The V and J genes are TRBV6-1 and TRBJ2-1, with D perhaps matching TRBD1 (5 bases). V was cut by 8 bases and J by 3 bases, with 8 bases left in between. CDR1 is MNHNS, CDR2 SASEGT, per germline. The CDR3 loop spans 12 amino acids. Written as DNA, the CDR3 is TGTGCCAGCGGGGCAGGCTACAATGAGCAGTTCTTC. This codes for CASGAGYNEQFF.

The chain joins TRBV5-1 to TRBJ1-4; 8 positions agree with TRBD1. CDR3 length equals 14 residues. After removal of 4 bases from V and 10 bases from J, the junction contained 9 bases not matched to a gene. The germline gives CDR1 SGHRS, CDR2 YFSETQ. The CDR3 DNA reads TGCGCCAGCAGCCGGACAGGGCTCCCACGAAAACTGTTTTTT. It specifies CASSRTGLPRKLFF.

V usage is TRBV10-3 and J usage is TRBJ1-5; D is perhaps TRBD1 (5 bases). Trimming shortened V by 5 bases and J by 3 bases, and 11 bases separated the two germline ends. CDR1 is ENHRY, CDR2 SYGVKD, per germline. CDR3 length equals 14 residues. The CDR3 DNA reads TGTGCCATCAGTAAGACAGATAACAATCAGCCCCAGCATTTT. This encodes CAISKTDNNQPQHF.

This chain joins TRBV30 and TRBJ2-7; TRBD2 matches 12 bases. The CDR3 is 13 amino acids. Germline values: CDR1 GTSNPN, CDR2 SVGIG (reference sequence). J gave up 3 bases and V 3 bases, and 0 bases lay outside the gene matches. The CDR3 nucleotides are TGTGCCTGGAGACTAGCGGGGGGCTACGAGCAGTACTTC. It translates to CAWRLAGGYEQYF.

The chain carries TRBV30 and TRBJ1-2; D ambiguous. The germline gives CDR1 GTSNPN, CDR2 SVGIG (reference sequence). Trimming stripped 0 bases from V and 7 bases from J, with 12 bases between. This CDR3 region has 13 residues. The CDR3 loop is CAWSVSVSGGYTF. In DNA, the CDR3 is TGTGCCTGGAGTGTAAGCGTATCGGGTGGCTACACCTTC.